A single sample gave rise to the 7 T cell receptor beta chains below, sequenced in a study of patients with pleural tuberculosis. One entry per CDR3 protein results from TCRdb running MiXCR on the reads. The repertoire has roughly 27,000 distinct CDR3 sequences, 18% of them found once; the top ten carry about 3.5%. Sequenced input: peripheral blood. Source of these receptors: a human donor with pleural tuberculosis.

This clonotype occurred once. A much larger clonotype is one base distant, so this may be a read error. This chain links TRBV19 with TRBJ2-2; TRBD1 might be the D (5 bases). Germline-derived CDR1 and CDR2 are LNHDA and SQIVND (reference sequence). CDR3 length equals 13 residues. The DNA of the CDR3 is TGTGCCAGTAGTACAATGGACACCAGGGAGCTGTTTTTT. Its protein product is CASSTMDTRELFF.

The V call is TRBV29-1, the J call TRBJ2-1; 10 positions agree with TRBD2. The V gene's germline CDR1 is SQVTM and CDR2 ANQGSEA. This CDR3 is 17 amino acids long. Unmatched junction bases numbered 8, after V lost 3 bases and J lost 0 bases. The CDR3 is CSVEGLAGVRSYNEQFF. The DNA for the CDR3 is TGCAGCGTTGAGGGTCTAGCGGGAGTCCGCTCCTACAATGAGCAGTTCTTC.

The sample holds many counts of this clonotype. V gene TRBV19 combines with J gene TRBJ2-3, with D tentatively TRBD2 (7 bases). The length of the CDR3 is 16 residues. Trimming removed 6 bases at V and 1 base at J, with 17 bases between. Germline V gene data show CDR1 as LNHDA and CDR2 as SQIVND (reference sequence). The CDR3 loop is CASSRGRGARTDTQYF. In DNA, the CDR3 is TGTGCCAGTAGCCGAGGACGGGGGGCCCGCACAGATACGCAGTATTTT. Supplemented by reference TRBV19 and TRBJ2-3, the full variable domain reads DGGITQSPKYLFRKEGQNVTLSCEQNLNHDAMYWYRQDPGQGLRLIYYSQIVNDFQKGDIAEGYSVSREKKESFPLTVTSAQKNPTAFYLCASSRGRGARTDTQYFGPGTRLTVL.

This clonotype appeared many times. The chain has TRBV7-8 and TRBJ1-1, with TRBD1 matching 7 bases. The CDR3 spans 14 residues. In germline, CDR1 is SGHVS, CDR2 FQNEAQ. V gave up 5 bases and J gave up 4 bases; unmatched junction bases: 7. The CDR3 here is CASSEGGRVTEAFF. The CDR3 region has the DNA TGTGCCAGCAGCGAAGGGGGCAGGGTCACTGAAGCTTTCTTT.

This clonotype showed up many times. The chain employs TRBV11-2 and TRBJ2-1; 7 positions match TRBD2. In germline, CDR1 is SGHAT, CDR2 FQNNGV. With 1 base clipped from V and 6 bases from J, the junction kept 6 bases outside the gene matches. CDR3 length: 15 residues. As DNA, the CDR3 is TGTGCCAGCAGCTTAGCCCTCCTAGCGGCCAATGAGCAGTTCTTC. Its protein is CASSLALLAANEQFF. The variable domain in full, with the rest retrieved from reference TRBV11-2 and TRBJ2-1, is EAGVAQSPRYKIIEKRQSVAFWCNPISGHATLYWYQQILGQGPKLLIQFQNNGVVDDSQLPKDRFSAERLKGVDSTLKIQPAKLEDSAVYLCASSLALLAANEQFFGPGTRLTVL.

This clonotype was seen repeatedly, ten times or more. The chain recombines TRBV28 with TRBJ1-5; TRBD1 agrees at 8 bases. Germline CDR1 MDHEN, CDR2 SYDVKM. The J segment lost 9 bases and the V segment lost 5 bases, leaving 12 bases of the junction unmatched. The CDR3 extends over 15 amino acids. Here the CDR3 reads CASSPWDRSGRPQHF. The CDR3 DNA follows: TGTGCCAGCAGTCCCTGGGACAGGAGCGGTCGGCCCCAGCATTTT. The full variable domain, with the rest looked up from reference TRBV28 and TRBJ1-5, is DVKVTQSSRYLVKRTGEKVFLECVQDMDHENMFWYRQDPGLGLRLIYFSYDVKMKEKGDIPEGYSVSREKKERFSLILESASTNQTSMYLCASSPWDRSGRPQHFGDGTRLSIL.

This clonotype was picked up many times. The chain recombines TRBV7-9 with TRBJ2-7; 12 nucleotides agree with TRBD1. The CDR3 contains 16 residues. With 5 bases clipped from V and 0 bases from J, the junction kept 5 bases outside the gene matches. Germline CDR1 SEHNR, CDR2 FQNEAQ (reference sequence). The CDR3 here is CASSRGQGASSYEQYF. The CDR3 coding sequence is TGTGCCAGCAGCCGGGGACAGGGGGCAAGCTCCTACGAGCAGTACTTC.